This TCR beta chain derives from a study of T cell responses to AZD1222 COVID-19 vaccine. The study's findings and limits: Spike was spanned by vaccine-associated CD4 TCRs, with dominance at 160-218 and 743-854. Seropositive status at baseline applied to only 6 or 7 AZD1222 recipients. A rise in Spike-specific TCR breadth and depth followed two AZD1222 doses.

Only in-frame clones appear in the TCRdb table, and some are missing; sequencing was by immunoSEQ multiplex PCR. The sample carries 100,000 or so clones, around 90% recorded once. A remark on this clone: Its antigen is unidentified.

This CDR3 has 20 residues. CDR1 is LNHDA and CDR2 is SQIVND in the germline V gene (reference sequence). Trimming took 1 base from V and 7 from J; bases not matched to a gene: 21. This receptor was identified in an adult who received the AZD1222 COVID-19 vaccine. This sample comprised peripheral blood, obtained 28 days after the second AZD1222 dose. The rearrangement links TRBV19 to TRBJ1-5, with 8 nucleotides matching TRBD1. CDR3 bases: TGTGCCAGTAGTATAGTGGGCTATCAGGGGGCGGCCACAATCGGGCAGCCCCAGCATTTT. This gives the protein CASSIVGYQGAATIGQPQHF.